This paragraph covers one T cell receptor beta chain sequence. Its antigen is not known. These data originate in a study of T cells in tumors after PD-1 blockade. Overall study context: Excluded were patients with checkpoint blockade, immunosuppressants, or radiotherapy or other anti-cancer therapy within 4 weeks. Study findings and constraints: About 45% of tumor TCR clonotypes were also found in blood.

The CDR3 spans 15 residues. The V and J ends lost 4 bases and 8 bases respectively, with 18 bases between them. The germline V gene encodes CDR1 MGHRA and CDR2 YSYEKL. Method: immunoSEQ multiplex PCR; TCRdb's copy keeps in-frame clones and lacks some. The data contain around 45,000 clones, 79% of them singletons. This TCR was sampled from a human donor with advanced basal cell or squamous cell carcinoma (not recorded which). The chain employs TRBV4-1 and TRBJ2-1, with D possibly matching TRBD2 (6 bases). Sequencing used PBMCs, obtained before anti-PD-1 therapy. The CDR3 nucleotides read TGCGCCAGCAGCCCTGAACGGGACTCCCGAGATGAGCAGTTCTTC. As protein: CASSPERDSRDEQFF.